These 28 T cell receptor beta chains share one sample of origin, sequenced in a study of T-cell memory formation after mild COVID-19. One entry per CDR3 protein results from TCRdb running MiXCR on the 5' RACE reads. The sample lists 40,000 to 45,000 distinct CDR3 sequences; roughly 9.8% were seen once. Specimen: PBMCs or a T cell subset sorted from them (not recorded which). The origin of the receptors is an adult woman who had mild COVID-19 (a few samples of this study predate the infection). Cell type and time point are not known.

This clonotype was observed many times. The chain is built from TRBV20-1 and TRBJ2-7, with D possibly matching TRBD2 (6 bases). Germline values: CDR1 DFQATT, CDR2 SNEGSKA (reference sequence). The CDR3 has 13 amino acids. V was pared by 4 bases and J by 2 bases, with 12 bases between. CDR3 loop: CSAISAGPYEQYF. The CDR3 region has the DNA TGCAGTGCTATCTCCGCGGGACCCTACGAGCAGTACTTC.

This clonotype was counted at least ten times. The gene calls are TRBV12-3 or TRBV12-4 and TRBJ2-2; TRBD1 is a possible D gene (6 bases). Trimming took off 7 bases at V and 2 bases at J, with 11 bases between the two ends. This CDR3 is 14 amino acids long. The CDR3 DNA reads TGTGCCAGCACCAGGACAGTAAACACCGGGGAGCTGTTTTTT. Protein product: CASTRTVNTGELFF.

This clonotype has a count of ten or more. The chain links TRBV5-1 to TRBJ1-2, with D uncertain. Trimming shortened V by 4 bases and J by 8 bases, and 15 bases separated the two germline ends. Germline V gene lookup returns CDR1 SGHRS and CDR2 YFSETQ. The CDR3 totals 13 residues. The CDR3 nucleotides are TGCGCCAGCAGCGATGATAGGGCGGGCGGCTACACCTTC. This sequence encodes CASSDDRAGGYTF. The whole variable domain, filled in from reference TRBV5-1 and TRBJ1-2, reads KAGVTQTPRYLIKTRGQQVTLSCSPISGHRSVSWYQQTPGQGLQFLFEYFSETQRNKGNFPGRFSGRQFSNSRSEMNVSTLELGDSALYLCASSDDRAGGYTFGSGTRLTVV.

V is TRBV6-1 and J is TRBJ1-3; no firm D call. This CDR3 has 14 residues. The V gene lost 5 bases and the J gene lost 0 bases, with 8 bases spanning the gap. Per germline, CDR1 MNHNS and CDR2 SASEGT. CDR3 protein: CASSTRVSGNTIYF. The CDR3 DNA reads as TGTGCCAGCAGTACCCGGGTCTCTGGAAACACCATATATTTT.

The chain joins TRBV20-1 to TRBJ1-6; D is ambiguous. Germline V gives CDR1 DFQATT, CDR2 SNEGSKA (reference sequence). The CDR3 contains 16 residues. Trimming shortened V by 0 bases and J by 7 bases, and 16 bases separated the two germline ends. DNA of the CDR3: TGCAGTGCTAGAGATCGATCGGGTCTAGACAATTCACCCCTCCACTTT. Its translation is CSARDRSGLDNSPLHF.

Many counts were recorded for this clonotype. The chain carries TRBV7-8 and TRBJ2-3; D may be TRBD2 (6 bases). The CDR3 consists of 16 residues. V was trimmed by 4 bases and J by 1 base, leaving 15 bases between them. From germline, CDR1 is SGHVS and CDR2 FQNEAQ. The CDR3 sequence is CASSWDSRVRTDTQYF. Here the CDR3 DNA reads TGTGCCAGCAGCTGGGACTCGCGGGTACGCACAGATACGCAGTATTTT. The variable domain in full, completed from reference TRBV7-8 and TRBJ2-3, reads GAGVSQSPRYKVAKRGQDVALRCDPISGHVSLFWYQQALGQGPEFLTYFQNEAQLDKSGLPSDRFFAERPEGSVSTLKIQRTQQEDSAVYLCASSWDSRVRTDTQYFGPGTRLTVL.

The chain carries TRBV20-1 and TRBJ1-1, with 8 bases matching TRBD1. Trimming cost V 6 bases and J 8 bases; bases outside gene matches: 17. This CDR3 spans 15 amino acids. CDR1 is DFQATT, CDR2 SNEGSKA, per germline (reference sequence). Here the CDR3 reads CSAIRASPRTGEAFF. The DNA for the CDR3 is TGCAGTGCCATAAGGGCTAGCCCTCGGACAGGGGAAGCTTTCTTT.

A few counts support this clonotype. The rearrangement joins TRBV18 to TRBJ2-5; D is uncertain. Germline CDR1 reads KGHSH; CDR2 reads LQKENI. The CDR3 runs to 14 residues. The V end was cut by 6 bases, the J end by 5 bases, with 16 bases between. CDR3 region: CASSPRRASETQYF. CDR3 nucleotide sequence: TGTGCCAGCTCTCCCCGACGGGCGTCCGAGACCCAGTACTTC.

J is TRBJ2-7 and V is TRBV12-3 or TRBV12-4; D unclear. The CDR3 runs to 12 residues. The V end was cut by 5 bases, the J end by 3 bases, with 8 bases between. The CDR3 DNA reads TGTGCCAGCAGTCCCGGAAACTACGAGCAGTACTTC. The encoded protein is CASSPGNYEQYF.

The chain has TRBV5-4 and TRBJ2-1, with unresolved D. There are 11 residues in the CDR3. V dropped 5 bases and J dropped 9 bases, with 9 bases sitting between them. From germline, CDR1 is SGHNT and CDR2 YYREEE (reference sequence). The CDR3 bases are TGTGCCAGCAGAGCGTCAGGTGAGCAGTTCTTC. Protein: CASRASGEQFF. The full variable domain, with the rest looked up from reference TRBV5-4 and TRBJ2-1, is ETGVTQSPTHLIKTRGQQVTLRCSSQSGHNTVSWYQQALGQGPQFIFQYYREEENGRGNFPPRFSGLQFPNYSSELNVNALELDDSALYLCASRASGEQFFGPGTRLTVL.

The V gene is TRBV5-8, the J gene TRBJ2-5; 10 bases map to TRBD2. Germline-derived CDR1 and CDR2 are SGHTS and YDEGEE. The CDR3 runs 15 residues. Trimming removed 0 bases from V and 3 bases from J; junction bases left unmatched: 2. The CDR3 DNA sequence: TGTGCCAGCAGCTTGGGACTAGCGGGTAAAGAGACCCAGTACTTC. Residues: CASSLGLAGKETQYF.

This clonotype was counted ten times or more. The CDR3 bases are TGTGCCAGCAGTCCTTCCGGGACAGGGGCATACGAGCAGTACTTC. Amino acids: CASSPSGTGAYEQYF. V usage is TRBV12-3 or TRBV12-4 and J usage is TRBJ2-7; 10 nucleotides agree with TRBD1. After removal of 5 bases from V and 4 bases from J, the junction contained 8 bases not matched to a gene. The CDR3 runs to 15 residues.

This clonotype was recorded at least ten times. CDR3: CASSYSSYEQYF. The CDR3 nucleotides are TGTGCCAGCAGTTACTCCTCCTACGAGCAGTACTTC. The chain links TRBV6-5 to TRBJ2-7; unclear D gene. V was trimmed by 0 bases and J by 0 bases, leaving 0 bases between them. CDR1 and CDR2 from the germline V gene are MNHEY and SVGAGI. This CDR3 comprises 12 residues.

The table lists this clonotype with a few counts. V usage is TRBV7-8 and J usage is TRBJ2-7; 15 bases align to TRBD2. Germline V CDR1 and CDR2: SGHVS, FQNEAQ. The CDR3 runs to 16 residues. The trim removed 5 bases at V and 4 bases at J, leaving 6 bases unmatched. The CDR3 reads CASSRGTSGRMYEQYF. CDR3 nucleotides: TGTGCCAGCAGCCGTGGGACTAGCGGGAGGATGTACGAGCAGTACTTC. Supplemented by reference TRBV7-8 and TRBJ2-7, the full variable domain reads GAGVSQSPRYKVAKRGQDVALRCDPISGHVSLFWYQQALGQGPEFLTYFQNEAQLDKSGLPSDRFFAERPEGSVSTLKIQRTQQEDSAVYLCASSRGTSGRMYEQYFGPGTRLTVT.

Ten or more counts support this clonotype. This chain links TRBV7-9 with TRBJ2-7; possible D gene TRBD2, 6 bases. The CDR3 covers 14 residues. Trimming left V 5 bases short and J 2 bases short, with 13 bases between. Germline V gene data show CDR1 as SEHNR and CDR2 as FQNEAQ (reference sequence). CDR3 sequence: CASSKEGLTYEQYF. DNA for the CDR3: TGTGCCAGCAGCAAGGAGGGACTGACCTACGAGCAGTACTTC.

This clonotype was detected a few times. J is TRBJ1-1 and V is TRBV6-5; tentative D call: TRBD1 (5 bases). The CDR3 consists of 15 residues. Trimming took off 0 bases at V and 1 base at J, with 9 bases between the two ends. Germline V CDR1 and CDR2: MNHEY, SVGAGI. DNA for the CDR3: TGTGCCAGCAGTTACTCTCAGGGTAGGAACACTGAAGCTTTCTTT. Translating gives CASSYSQGRNTEAFF.

The chain is built from TRBV7-9 and TRBJ1-1; possible D gene TRBD1, 5 bases. There are 17 residues in the CDR3. Germline V gene sequence: CDR1 SEHNR, CDR2 FQNEAQ (reference sequence). The V end lost 5 bases, the J end lost 2 bases, and 21 bases lay between the germline ends. CDR3 nucleotide sequence: TGTGCCAGCAGCCCATTTAAGGGGCCGGATATTAACACTGAAGCTTTCTTT. This translates into CASSPFKGPDINTEAFF.

The chain joins TRBV12-3 or TRBV12-4 to TRBJ2-7; no definite D call. The ends were cut back, 4 bases at V and 2 bases at J, with 12 bases in the middle. The CDR3 runs 14 residues. CDR3 sequence reads: CASSYPRVPYEQYF. In DNA form, the CDR3 reads TGTGCCAGCAGTTATCCCCGGGTCCCCTACGAGCAGTACTTC.

The chain joins TRBV12-3 or TRBV12-4 to TRBJ1-5; TRBD1 aligns across 9 bases. The CDR3 consists of 16 residues. V lost 5 bases to trimming and J lost 4 bases; unmatched junction nucleotides: 9. The CDR3 nucleotides are TGTGCCAGCAGTCCTGGGACAGGGAGGAGGAATCAGCCCCAGCATTTT. Amino acid sequence: CASSPGTGRRNQPQHF.

This clonotype has a count of ten or more. J is TRBJ2-5 and V is TRBV11-2; D gene unclear. The CDR3 runs to 15 residues. Germline assignment: CDR1 SGHAT and CDR2 FQNNGV. Trimming pared 3 bases from V and 1 base from J, leaving 12 bases between. CDR3 DNA sequence: TGTGCCAGCAGCTTTACTAACACCGTCCAAGAGACCCAGTACTTC. Its translation is CASSFTNTVQETQYF.

This clonotype occurred a few times. This chain joins TRBV2 and TRBJ2-3; 7 nucleotides agree with TRBD2. Germline V gives CDR1 SNHLY, CDR2 FYNNEI. The CDR3 has 15 amino acids. J gave up 4 bases and V 3 bases, and 7 bases lay outside the gene matches. CDR3 protein: CASSDPRTSSDTQYF. DNA of the CDR3: TGTGCCAGCAGTGATCCTAGGACTAGTTCAGATACGCAGTATTTT.

The chain links TRBV12-3 or TRBV12-4 to TRBJ1-6, with D uncertain. This CDR3 spans 13 amino acids. Between the trimmed V and J ends, which lost 8 bases and 7 bases, there was a span of 12 bases. Here the CDR3 reads CASRAPGNSPLHF. In nucleotides, the CDR3 is TGTGCCAGCCGGGCACCCGGCAATTCACCCCTCCACTTT.

The rearrangement joins TRBV20-1 to TRBJ1-5, with D possibly matching TRBD1 (5 bases). Between the trimmed V and J ends, which lost 4 bases and 5 bases, there was a span of 12 bases. CDR3 size: 13 residues. Germline CDR1 is DFQATT and CDR2 is SNEGSKA (reference sequence). For the CDR3, the DNA is TGCAGTGCTAAACAGGCGGGGGATCAGCCCCAGCATTTT. It encodes CSAKQAGDQPQHF.

The chain employs TRBV6-1 and TRBJ1-4, with D perhaps matching TRBD1 (6 bases). CDR1 and CDR2 (germline): MNHNS, SASEGT. The V gene lost 2 bases and the J gene lost 8 bases, with 12 bases spanning the gap. The length of the CDR3 is 14 residues. The CDR3 DNA is TGTGCCAGCAGTGAACAGATGAGGGGGGAAAAACTGTTTTTT. This gives the protein CASSEQMRGEKLFF.

The CDR3 DNA reads TGTGCCAGCAGCCCGGGACAGTTTGAGCAGTTCTTC. Translating gives CASSPGQFEQFF. This sequence joins TRBV5-6 and TRBJ2-1; TRBD1 aligns across 7 bases. The germline gives CDR1 SGHDT, CDR2 YYEEEE. The CDR3 has 12 residues. V was pared by 4 bases and J by 9 bases, with 4 bases of the junction left unmatched. Looking up the rest from reference TRBV5-6 and TRBJ2-1 gives the full variable domain: DAGVTQSPTHLIKTRGQQVTLRCSPKSGHDTVSWYQQALGQGPQFIFQYYEEEERQRGNFPDRFSGHQFPNYSSELNVNALLLGDSALYLCASSPGQFEQFFGPGTRLTVL.

The chain uses TRBV6-2 or TRBV6-3 and TRBJ2-7, with TRBD2 matching 11 bases. J gave up 5 bases and V 1 base, and 10 bases lay outside the gene matches. The CDR3 is made up of 17 amino acids. Germline V gene data show CDR1 as MNHEY and CDR2 as SVGEGT. In DNA, the CDR3 is TGTGCCAGCAGTTACTTCGCCACTAGCGGGAGAAGGGACGAGCAGTACTTC. Encoded protein: CASSYFATSGRRDEQYF.

V gene TRBV25-1 combines with J gene TRBJ1-5; 9 bases align to TRBD1. This CDR3 is 14 amino acids long. Germline V gene lookup returns CDR1 MGHDK and CDR2 SYGVNS. Losses at the gene ends were 8 bases for V and 4 bases for J; bases not matched to a gene: 6. The CDR3 region is CASAGTGPNQPQHF. Here the CDR3 DNA reads TGTGCCAGCGCAGGGACAGGGCCTAATCAGCCCCAGCATTTT. Together with reference TRBV25-1 and TRBJ1-5, the CDR3 gives the full variable domain: EADIYQTPRYLVIGTGKKITLECSQTMGHDKMYWYQQDPGMELHLIHYSYGVNSTEKGDLSSESTVSRIRTEHFPLTLESARPSHTSQYLCASAGTGPNQPQHFGDGTRLSIL.

This clonotype is a singleton in its sample. This chain joins TRBV5-1 and TRBJ1-2; 8 bases align to TRBD1. The length of the CDR3 is 18 residues. The germline V gene has CDR1 SGHRS and CDR2 YFSETQ. The J segment lost 8 bases and the V segment lost 3 bases, leaving 21 bases of the junction unmatched. The CDR3 loop reads CASSYSSGGRIDPPGYTF. For the CDR3, the DNA is TGCGCCAGCAGCTACTCCTCAGGGGGCCGAATTGACCCCCCAGGCTACACCTTC.